The T cell receptor (beta chain) described here comes from a study of T cell changes during pregnancy in multiple sclerosis. The protocol was immunoSEQ multiplex PCR, while the TCRdb copy is restricted to in-frame clones and leaves out a portion. Here the sample spans about 100,000 clones, around 93% being singletons. V lost 2 bases and J lost 3, with 11 bases in between. The CDR3 is 15 residues long. CDR1 and CDR2 from the germline V gene are SGHVS and FQNEAQ. The receptor was derived from a female donor with multiple sclerosis, enrolled in a pregnancy study. J is TRBJ2-1 and V is TRBV7-8; possible D gene TRBD1, 5 bases. Sequences were derived from peripheral blood, sampled after pregnancy. In nucleotides, the CDR3 is TGTGCCAGCAGCTTAATATCAGGGATCTACAATGAGCAGTTCTTC. It specifies CASSLISGIYNEQFF.